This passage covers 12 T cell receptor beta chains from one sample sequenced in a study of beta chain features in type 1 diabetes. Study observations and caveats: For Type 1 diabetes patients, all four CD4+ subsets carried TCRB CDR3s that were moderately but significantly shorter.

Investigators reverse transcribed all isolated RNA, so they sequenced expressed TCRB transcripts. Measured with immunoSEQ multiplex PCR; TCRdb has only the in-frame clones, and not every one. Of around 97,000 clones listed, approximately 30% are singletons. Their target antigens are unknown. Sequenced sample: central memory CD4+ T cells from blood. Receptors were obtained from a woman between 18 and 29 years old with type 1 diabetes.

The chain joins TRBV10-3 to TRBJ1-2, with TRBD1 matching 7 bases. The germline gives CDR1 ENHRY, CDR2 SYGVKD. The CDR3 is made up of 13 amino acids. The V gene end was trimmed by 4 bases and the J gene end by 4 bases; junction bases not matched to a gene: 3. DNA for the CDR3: TGTGCCATCAGTGCCGGGACAGCCTATGGCTACACCTTC. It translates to CAISAGTAYGYTF.

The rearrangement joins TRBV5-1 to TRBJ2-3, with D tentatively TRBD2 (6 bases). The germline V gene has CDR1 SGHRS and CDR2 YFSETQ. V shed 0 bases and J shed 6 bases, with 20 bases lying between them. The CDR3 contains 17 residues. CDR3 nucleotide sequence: TGCGCCAGCAGCTTGGAAGCGTGGCAAGCGGGCATGGATACGCAGTATTTT. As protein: CASSLEAWQAGMDTQYF.

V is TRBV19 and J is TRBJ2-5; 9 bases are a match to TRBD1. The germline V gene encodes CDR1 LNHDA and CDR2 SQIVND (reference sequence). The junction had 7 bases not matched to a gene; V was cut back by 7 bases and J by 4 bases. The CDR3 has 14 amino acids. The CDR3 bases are TGTGCCAGTACGGGAGAGGACAGGGGAGAGACCCAGTACTTC. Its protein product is CASTGEDRGETQYF. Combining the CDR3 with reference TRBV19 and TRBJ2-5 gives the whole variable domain DGGITQSPKYLFRKEGQNVTLSCEQNLNHDAMYWYRQDPGQGLRLIYYSQIVNDFQKGDIAEGYSVSREKKESFPLTVTSAQKNPTAFYLCASTGEDRGETQYFGPGTRLLVL.

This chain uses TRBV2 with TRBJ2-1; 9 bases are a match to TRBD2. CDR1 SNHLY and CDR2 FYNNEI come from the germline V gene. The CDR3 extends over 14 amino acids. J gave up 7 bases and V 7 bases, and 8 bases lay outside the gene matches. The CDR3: CASILREGLNEQFF. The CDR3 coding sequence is TGTGCCAGCATTCTGCGGGAGGGCCTAAATGAGCAGTTCTTC. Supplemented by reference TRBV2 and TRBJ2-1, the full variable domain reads EPEVTQTPSHQVTQMGQEVILRCVPISNHLYFYWYRQILGQKVEFLVSFYNNEISEKSEIFDDQFSVERPDGSNFTLKIRSTKLEDSAMYFCASILREGLNEQFFGPGTRLTVL.

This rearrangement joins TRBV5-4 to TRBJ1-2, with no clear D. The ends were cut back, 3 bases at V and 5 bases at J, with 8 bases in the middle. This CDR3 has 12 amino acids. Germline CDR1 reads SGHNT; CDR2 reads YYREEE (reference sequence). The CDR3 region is CASSSSGYGYTF. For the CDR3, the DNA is TGTGCCAGCAGCTCCTCAGGATATGGCTACACCTTC.

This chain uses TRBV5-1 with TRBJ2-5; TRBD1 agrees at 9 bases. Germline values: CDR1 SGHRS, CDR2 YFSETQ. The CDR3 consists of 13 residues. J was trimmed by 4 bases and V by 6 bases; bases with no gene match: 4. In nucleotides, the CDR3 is TGCGCCAGCACCATGGACAGGGGAGAGACCCAGTACTTC. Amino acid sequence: CASTMDRGETQYF.

The CDR3 loop is CASSLPGQGVLQHF. CDR3 in DNA: TGTGCCAGCAGTTTACCGGGACAGGGGGTACTCCAGCATTTT. This chain joins TRBV28 and TRBJ1-5; 11 nucleotides match TRBD1. The CDR3 is 14 residues long. V shed 2 bases and J 12 bases; nucleotides not matched to a gene: 6. The germline V gene has CDR1 MDHEN and CDR2 SYDVKM.

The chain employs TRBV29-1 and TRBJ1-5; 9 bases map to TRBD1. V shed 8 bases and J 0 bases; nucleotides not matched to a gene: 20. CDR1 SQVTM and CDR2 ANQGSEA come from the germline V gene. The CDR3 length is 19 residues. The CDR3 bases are TGCAGCCCAAACGGAATGGACAGGGGCCCCAATTATAGCAATCAGCCCCAGCATTTT. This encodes CSPNGMDRGPNYSNQPQHF.

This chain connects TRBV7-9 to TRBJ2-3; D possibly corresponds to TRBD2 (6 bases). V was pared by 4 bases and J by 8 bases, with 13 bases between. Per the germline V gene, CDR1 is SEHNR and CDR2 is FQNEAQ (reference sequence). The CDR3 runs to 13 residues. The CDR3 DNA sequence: TGTGCCAGCAGCTCTTCTGTGGGGGGTACGCAGTATTTT. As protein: CASSSSVGGTQYF.

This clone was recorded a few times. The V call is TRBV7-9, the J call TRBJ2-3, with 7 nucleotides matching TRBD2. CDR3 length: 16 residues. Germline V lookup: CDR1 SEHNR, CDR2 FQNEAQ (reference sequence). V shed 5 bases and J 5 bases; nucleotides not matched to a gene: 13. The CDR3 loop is CASSLRAGVEGDTQYF. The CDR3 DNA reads TGTGCCAGCAGCCTTCGGGCGGGAGTGGAGGGAGATACGCAGTATTTT. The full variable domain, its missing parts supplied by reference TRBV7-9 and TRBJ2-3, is DTGVSQNPRHKITKRGQNVTFRCDPISEHNRLYWYRQTLGQGPEFLTYFQNEAQLEKSRLLSDRFSAERPKGSFSTLEIQRTEQGDSAMYLCASSLRAGVEGDTQYFGPGTRLTVL.

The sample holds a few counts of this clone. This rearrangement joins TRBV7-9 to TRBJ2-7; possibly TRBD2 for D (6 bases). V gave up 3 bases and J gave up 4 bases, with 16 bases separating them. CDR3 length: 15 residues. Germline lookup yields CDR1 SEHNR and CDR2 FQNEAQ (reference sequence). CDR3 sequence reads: CASSLSGTGAYEQYV. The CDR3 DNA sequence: TGTGCCAGCAGCTTGAGTGGGACGGGAGCTTACGAGCAGTACGTC.

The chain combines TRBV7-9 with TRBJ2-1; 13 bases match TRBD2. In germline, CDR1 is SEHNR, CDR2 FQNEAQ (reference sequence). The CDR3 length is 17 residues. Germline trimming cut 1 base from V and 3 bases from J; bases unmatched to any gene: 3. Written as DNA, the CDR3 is TGTGCCAGCAGCTTAGATAGGACTAGCGGGAGCTACAATGAGCAGTTCTTC. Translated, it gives CASSLDRTSGSYNEQFF.